One and the same sample provided the 5 T cell receptor beta chains below, sequenced in a study of blood T cell repertoires in COVID-19. Here immunoSEQ multiplex PCR was the method, and the copy in TCRdb shows in-frame clones only, minus some. The sample contains about 330,000 clones, 88% of which appear only once. The sequenced sample consisted of peripheral blood. These receptor sequences come from a woman in her fifties or sixties with active or convalescent COVID-19.

V is TRBV18 and J is TRBJ1-5, with TRBD1 as a possible D gene (5 bases). Germline V lookup: CDR1 KGHSH, CDR2 LQKENI. V was clipped by 0 bases and J by 0 bases, with 6 bases between them. CDR3 length: 15 amino acids. This chain's CDR3 is CASSPPTASNQPQHF. CDR3 DNA: TGTGCCAGCTCACCACCGACAGCTAGCAATCAGCCCCAGCATTTT.

The chain is built from TRBV27 and TRBJ2-7, with 7 bases aligning to TRBD2. CDR3 length: 16 amino acids. After removal of 3 bases from V and 6 bases from J, the junction contained 14 bases not matched to a gene. CDR1 and CDR2 (germline): MNHEY, SMNVEV (reference sequence). The CDR3 region is CASSFVGGRGQGEQYF. DNA of the CDR3: TGTGCCAGCAGTTTTGTCGGGGGGAGGGGCCAGGGCGAGCAGTACTTC.

The chain recombines TRBV29-1 with TRBJ2-7, with TRBD2 identical over 8 bases. CDR1 and CDR2 (germline): SQVTM, ANQGSEA. This CDR3 contains 14 residues. V was pared by 6 bases and J by 0 bases, with 7 bases of the junction left unmatched. The CDR3 loop is CSVRAGDGSYEQYF. Here the CDR3 DNA reads TGCAGCGTCCGAGCGGGAGATGGCTCCTACGAGCAGTACTTC.

The genes are TRBV13 and TRBJ1-1, with D possibly being TRBD1 (5 bases). This CDR3 contains 16 residues. Germline V gives CDR1 PRHDT, CDR2 FYEKMQ (reference sequence). Trimming removed 3 bases at V and 0 bases at J, with 14 bases between. The CDR3 is CASSLIGRAMNTEAFF. The DNA for the CDR3 is TGTGCCAGCAGCTTGATCGGCAGGGCCATGAACACTGAAGCTTTCTTT.

This chain connects TRBV28 to TRBJ2-2, with a tentative D call TRBD1 (6 bases). This CDR3 contains 14 residues. V dropped 5 bases and J dropped 3 bases, with 10 bases sitting between them. From germline, CDR1 is MDHEN and CDR2 SYDVKM. The CDR3 sequence is CASSLHRDTGELFF. The CDR3 DNA is TGTGCCAGCAGTCTACACAGGGACACCGGGGAGCTGTTTTTT.